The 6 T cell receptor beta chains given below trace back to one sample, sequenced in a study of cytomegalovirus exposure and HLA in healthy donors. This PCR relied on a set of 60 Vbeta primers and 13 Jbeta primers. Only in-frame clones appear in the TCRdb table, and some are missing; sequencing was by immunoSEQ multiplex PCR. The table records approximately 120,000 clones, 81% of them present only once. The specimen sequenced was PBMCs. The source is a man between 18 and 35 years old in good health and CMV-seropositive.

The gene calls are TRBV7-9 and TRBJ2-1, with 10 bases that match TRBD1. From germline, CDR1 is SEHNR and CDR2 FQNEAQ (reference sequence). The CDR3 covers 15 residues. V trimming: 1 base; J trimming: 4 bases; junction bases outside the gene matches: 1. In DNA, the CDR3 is TGTGCCAGCAGCTTAGAGGGACAGGGGTACAATGAGCAGTTCTTC. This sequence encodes CASSLEGQGYNEQFF.

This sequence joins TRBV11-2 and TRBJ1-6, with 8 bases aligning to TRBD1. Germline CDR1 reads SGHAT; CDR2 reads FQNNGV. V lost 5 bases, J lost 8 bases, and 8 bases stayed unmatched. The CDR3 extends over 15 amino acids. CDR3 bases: TGTGCCAGCAGCCCACGGACAGGGTGGGATTCACCCCTCCACTTT. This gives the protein CASSPRTGWDSPLHF.

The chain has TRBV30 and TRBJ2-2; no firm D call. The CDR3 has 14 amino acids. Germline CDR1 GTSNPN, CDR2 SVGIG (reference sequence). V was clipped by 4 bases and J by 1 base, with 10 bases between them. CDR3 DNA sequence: TGTGCCTGGATAAACAGAAGGAACACCGGGGAGCTGTTTTTT. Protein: CAWINRRNTGELFF.

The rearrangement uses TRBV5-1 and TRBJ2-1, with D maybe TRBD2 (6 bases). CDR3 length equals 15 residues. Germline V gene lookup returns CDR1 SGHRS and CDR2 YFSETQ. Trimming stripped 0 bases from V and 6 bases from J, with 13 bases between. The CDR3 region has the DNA TGCGCCAGCAGCTTGGTACGACTAGACCCCAATGAGCAGTTCTTC. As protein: CASSLVRLDPNEQFF.

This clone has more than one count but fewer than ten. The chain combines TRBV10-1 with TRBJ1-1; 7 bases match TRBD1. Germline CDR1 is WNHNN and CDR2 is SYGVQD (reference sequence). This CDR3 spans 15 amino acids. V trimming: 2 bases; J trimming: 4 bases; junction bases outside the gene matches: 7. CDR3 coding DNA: TGCGCCAGCAGTGAGACAGGGGCCGACCTCACTGAAGCTTTCTTT. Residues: CASSETGADLTEAFF.

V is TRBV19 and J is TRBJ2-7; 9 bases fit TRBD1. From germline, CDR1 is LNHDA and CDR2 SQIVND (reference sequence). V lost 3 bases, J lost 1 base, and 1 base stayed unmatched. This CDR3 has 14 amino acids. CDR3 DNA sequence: TGTGCCAGTAGTATGGGGACAGGGTCCTACGAGCAGTACTTC. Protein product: CASSMGTGSYEQYF.